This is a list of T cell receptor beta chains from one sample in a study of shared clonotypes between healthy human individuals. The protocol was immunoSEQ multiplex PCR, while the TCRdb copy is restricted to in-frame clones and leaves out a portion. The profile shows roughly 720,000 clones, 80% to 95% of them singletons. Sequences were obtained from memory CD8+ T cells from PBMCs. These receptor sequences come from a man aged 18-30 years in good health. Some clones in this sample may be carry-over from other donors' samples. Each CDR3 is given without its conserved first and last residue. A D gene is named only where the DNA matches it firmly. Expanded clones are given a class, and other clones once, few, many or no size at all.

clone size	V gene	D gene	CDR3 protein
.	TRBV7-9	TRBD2	ASSLGGVLETQY
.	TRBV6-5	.	ASSYGGQGTGELF
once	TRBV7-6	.	ASSFGADQPQH
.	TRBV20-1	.	SPRRAGEQY
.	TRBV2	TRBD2	ASSETWASGAYEQY
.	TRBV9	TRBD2	ASSVVIAGGYNEQF
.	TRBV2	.	ASSTAQPYNEQF
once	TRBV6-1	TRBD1	ASWPRGSTGELF
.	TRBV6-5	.	ASSYSTSAGELF
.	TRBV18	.	ASSPWSRGNNEQF
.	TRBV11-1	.	ASGGLEQY
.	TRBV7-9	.	ASTLRVREEQF
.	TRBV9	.	ASSVDRIATYNEQF
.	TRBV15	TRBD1	ATSRGTGGLTEAF
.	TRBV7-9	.	ASSLVVGLVSEQY
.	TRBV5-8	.	ASSLGSYNEQF
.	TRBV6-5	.	ASSYSVGSAYNEQF
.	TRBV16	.	ASSQLETQY
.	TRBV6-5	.	ASSYTNSPLH
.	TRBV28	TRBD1	ASRPDRGNTEAF
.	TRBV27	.	ASSLGFGGVKNGYT
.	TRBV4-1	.	ASSQVGRLDTQY
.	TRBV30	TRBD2	AWNGPELAVSYEQY
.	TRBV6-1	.	ASRGGSYEQY
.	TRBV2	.	ASSKSGTTNSPLH
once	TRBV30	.	AWSVRGSITEAF
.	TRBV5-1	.	ASPQGYEAF
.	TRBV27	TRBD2	ASSFVGGLNEQF
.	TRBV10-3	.	AISLRTPYEQY
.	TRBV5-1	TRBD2	ASRGLAGERNEQY
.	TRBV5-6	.	ASSGIPRESYEQY
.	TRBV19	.	ASSQGPGRTYNEQF